The clone carrying this T cell receptor beta chain was recorded a few times. The data originate from a study of blood T cells in healthy people across ages. As for the study in general: Capture via template switching afforded approximately one barcoded beta molecule per two T cells.

Germline V gene sequence: CDR1 WNHNN, CDR2 SYGVQD (reference sequence). The CDR3 runs 16 residues. Trimming took off 6 bases at V and 2 bases at J, with 17 bases between the two ends. Using a J-beta primer mix together with a sample-barcoded 5' primer, a second PCR was run for about 6 to 12 cycles. TCRdb redid the calling of the 5' RACE reads with MiXCR, one entry per CDR3 protein. Among approximately 1.5 million distinct CDR3 sequences listed, 30% to 35% were seen once. This receptor was identified in a woman younger than 45 in good health. The genes are TRBV10-1 and TRBJ2-1; D gene unclear. Specimen: blood. The CDR3 reads CASSPRLVKTYNEQFF. The CDR3 DNA reads TGCGCCAGCAGCCCAAGACTCGTTAAGACCTACAATGAGCAGTTCTTC.